This T cell receptor (beta chain) was recorded in a study of T cell changes during pregnancy in multiple sclerosis. This clone was seen only once. Assay used: immunoSEQ multiplex PCR; TCRdb lists only in-frame clones, some missing. The sample includes over 55,000 clones, about nine tenths of them seen just once. This CDR3 is built from 13 residues. The germline gives CDR1 LNHNV, CDR2 YYDKDF (reference sequence). V gave up 5 bases and J gave up 7 bases; unmatched junction bases: 2. The sequence was collected from a female donor in good health, enrolled as a control in a pregnancy study. Sequencing was performed on peripheral blood, taken after pregnancy. The V gene is TRBV15, the J gene TRBJ1-4, with 9 bases lining up with TRBD1. The CDR3 coding sequence is TGTGCCACCAGCGGGACAGGGTCTGAAAAACTGTTTTTT. Translating it yields CATSGTGSEKLFF.